These T cell receptor beta chains were read from a single sample in a study of beta chain features in type 1 diabetes. Assay: immunoSEQ multiplex PCR; the TCRdb copy retains only in-frame clones and omits some. This sample has around 500,000 clones; approximately 28% occur once, and the top ten carry more than 0.055%. The sequenced sample consisted of naive CD4+ T cells from blood. The receptors derive from a man younger than 35 in good health. The CDR3 runs from the conserved cysteine through the conserved F or W. A D gene is named only where the DNA matches it firmly. The size entry is marked missing in some rows and otherwise reads once, few, many or a size class.

16	TRBJ2-1	-	TRBD2	TRBV18	TGTGCCAGCTCACGTCGGTTAGCGGGATTGCTCGATGAGCAGTTCTTC	CASSRRLAGLLDEQFF
12	TRBJ1-5	-	-	TRBV29-1	TGCAGCGTTGGTCGGCCCGGTCAGCCCCAGCATTTT	CSVGRPGQPQHF
16	TRBJ2-3	-	TRBD1	TRBV29-1	TGCAGCGTTGAGCGACTACAGGGGGCAAACACAGATACGCAGTATTTT	CSVERLQGANTDTQYF
16	TRBJ2-3	once	TRBD1	TRBV9	TGTGCCAGCAGCCCAAGGGACAGGGCGGTTGCGGATACGCAGTATTTT	CASSPRDRAVADTQYF
13	TRBJ2-3	-	-	TRBV5-1	TGCGCCAGCAGCCGGGGGAGCACAGATACGCAGTATTTT	CASSRGSTDTQYF
14	TRBJ2-7	-	-	TRBV5-1	TGCGCCAGCAGCTTGGCCCAGGGCTACGACGAGCAGTACTTC	CASSLAQGYDEQYF
16	TRBJ2-5	-	TRBD2	TRBV14	TGTGCCAGCAGCCAAGGGCTAGCGGGGCCTCAAGAGACCCAGTACTTC	CASSQGLAGPQETQYF
12	TRBJ1-2	once	-	TRBV29-1	TGCAGCGTGGGGCAGGGAAGAGATGGCTACACCTTC	CSVGQGRDGYTF
14	TRBJ2-7	few	-	TRBV7-6	TGTGCCAGCAGCTCCGGACGGACTACGAGCGACCAGTACTTC	CASSSGRTTSDQYF
17	TRBJ2-1	few	TRBD2	TRBV15	TGTGCCACCAGCAGAGGGGGACTAGCGGACTCCTACAATGAGCAGTTCTTC	CATSRGGLADSYNEQFF
13	TRBJ2-1	-	TRBD2	TRBV6-5	TGTGCCGCGGGGCTAGCGGGAGGTAGTGAGCAGTTCTTC	CAAGLAGGSEQFF
15	TRBJ2-2	few	-	TRBV9	TGTGCCAGCAGCGTTCCACTAGGGAACACCGGGGAGCTGTTTTTT	CASSVPLGNTGELFF
15	TRBJ2-5	-	TRBD2	TRBV9	TGTGCCAGCAGCGCCCTCGGGCGGGGAGGGGAGACCCAGTACTTC	CASSALGRGGETQYF
14	TRBJ1-3	-	-	TRBV7-9	TGTGCCAGCCCCCGGGGCTACTCTGGAAACACCATATATTTT	CASPRGYSGNTIYF
13	TRBJ2-1	-	-	TRBV6-5	TGTGCCAGCAGTTGGGACTCTTACAATGAGCAGTTCTTC	CASSWDSYNEQFF
14	TRBJ2-1	few	TRBD1	TRBV6-1	TGTGCCAGCAGTCGACTGGGGACAGCTAATGAGCAGTTCTTC	CASSRLGTANEQFF
13	TRBJ2-5	-	-	TRBV30	TGTGCCTGGAGTAGGCGGGTCGGGGAGACCCAGTACTTC	CAWSRRVGETQYF
12	TRBJ2-3	few	-	TRBV15	TGTGCCACCAGTGTGGGGGGAGATACGCAGTATTTT	CATSVGGDTQYF
15	TRBJ2-3	few	TRBD2	TRBV18	TGTGCCAGCTCACCACTAGCGGGAGGCACAGATACGCAGTATTTT	CASSPLAGGTDTQYF
13	TRBJ2-1	-	-	TRBV25-1	TGTGCCAGACCGGCCGGCGCCTACAATGAGCAGTTCTTC	CARPAGAYNEQFF
15	TRBJ2-7	few	TRBD2	TRBV7-2	TGTGCCAGCAGCCCAATCCCGGGAGGGTTTGGCGAGCAGTACTTC	CASSPIPGGFGEQYF
13	TRBJ2-1	-	TRBD1	TRBV6-1	TGTGCCAGCGGGGACAGGGTCTACAATGAGCAGTTCTTC	CASGDRVYNEQFF
13	TRBJ2-7	-	-	TRBV4-3	TGCGCCAGCAGCCAAGTTTTATTCTACGAGCAGTACTTC	CASSQVLFYEQYF
13	TRBJ1-1	few	-	TRBV30	TGTGCCTGGAGTGTGGGGATGAACACTGAAGCTTTCTTT	CAWSVGMNTEAFF
15	TRBJ1-4	few	TRBD1	TRBV30	TGTGCCTGGAGAAGGACAGGGGCAACTAATGAAAAACTGTTTTTT	CAWRRTGATNEKLFF
12	TRBJ2-7	-	-	TRBV2	TGTGCCAGCAGTGATCGGGGCTACGAGCAGTACTTC	CASSDRGYEQYF
12	TRBJ2-7	-	-	TRBV29-1	TGCAGCGCCAGGGGGGAGACCTACGAGCAGTACTTC	CSARGETYEQYF
16	TRBJ2-7	-	TRBD2	TRBV15	TGTGCCACCAGCAGGACTAGCGGGAGGCCATCCTACGAGCAGTACTTC	CATSRTSGRPSYEQYF
14	TRBJ2-1	few	-	TRBV15	TGTGCCACCAGCAGAGATAATAACTACAATGAGCAGTTCTTC	CATSRDNNYNEQFF
15	TRBJ2-1	-	TRBD2	TRBV28	TGTGCCAGCAACCGAGCGGGGATTCTTTACAATGAGCAGTTCTTC	CASNRAGILYNEQFF
14	TRBJ1-5	few	-	TRBV9	TGTGCCAGCAGCGTCGACAGCGGGCTGGAGCCCCAGCATTTT	CASSVDSGLEPQHF
14	TRBJ1-1	few	-	TRBV5-4	TGTGCCAGCAGCCAGTGGCTGGTGAACACTGAAGCTTTCTTT	CASSQWLVNTEAFF
15	TRBJ2-5	few	TRBD2	TRBV6-6	TGTGCCAGCAGTTCGGGACTAGCGGGTTGGGAGACCCAGTACTTC	CASSSGLAGWETQYF
13	TRBJ2-2	few	-	TRBV30	TGTGCCTGGAGTGTTCGGGGGCCCGGGGAGCTGTTTTTT	CAWSVRGPGELFF
8	TRBJ1-1	few	-	TRBV20-1	TGCAGTGCCACGAAGGGGATCTTT	CSATKGIF
16	TRBJ2-1	few	-	TRBV7-2	TGTGCCAGCAGCTTAGTGGGCTTCGCCACCTACAATGAGCAGTTCTTC	CASSLVGFATYNEQFF
13	TRBJ2-1	-	-	TRBV15	TGTGCCACCAGCAAAAACAGAGGGGGTGAGCAGTTCTTC	CATSKNRGGEQFF
15	TRBJ2-4	-	TRBD2	TRBV11-1	TGTGCCAGCAGCCAGGGTCCTAGCGGGGGAAACATTCAGTACTTC	CASSQGPSGGNIQYF
11	TRBJ1-2	-	-	TRBV20-1	TGCAGTGCTAGTGTCCGGACTGGCTACACCTTC	CSASVRTGYTF